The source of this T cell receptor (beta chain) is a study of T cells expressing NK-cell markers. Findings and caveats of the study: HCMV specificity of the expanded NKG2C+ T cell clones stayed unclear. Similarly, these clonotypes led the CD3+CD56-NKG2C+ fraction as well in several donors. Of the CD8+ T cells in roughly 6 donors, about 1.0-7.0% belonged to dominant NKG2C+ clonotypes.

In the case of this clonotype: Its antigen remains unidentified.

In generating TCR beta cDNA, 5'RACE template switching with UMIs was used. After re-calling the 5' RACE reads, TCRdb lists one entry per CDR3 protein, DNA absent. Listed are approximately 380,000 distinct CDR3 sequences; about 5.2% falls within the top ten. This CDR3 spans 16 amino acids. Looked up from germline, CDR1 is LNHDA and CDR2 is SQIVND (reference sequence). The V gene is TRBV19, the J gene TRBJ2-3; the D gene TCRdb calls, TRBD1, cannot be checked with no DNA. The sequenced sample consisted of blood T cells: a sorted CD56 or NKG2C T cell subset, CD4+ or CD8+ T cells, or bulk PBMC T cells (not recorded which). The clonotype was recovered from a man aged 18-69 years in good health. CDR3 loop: CASSTFPDRIRDTQYF.